Presented here are 3 T cell receptor beta chains from one specimen sequenced in a study of post-analysis software for immune sequencing data. Unique molecular identifiers were carried by the TCR beta cDNA libraries. TCRdb re-called the PCR reads through MiXCR, storing one row per CDR3 protein. The sample comprises hundreds of thousands of distinct CDR3 sequences, about 53% of which are singletons, and roughly 4.4% rests with the top ten. Antigens of these TCRs are unknown. Study-wide results and limits: Patients carried a handful of TRBV segments more frequently than controls did, and TRBV5-6, TRBV5-1 and TRBV20-1 were among them.

Sequencing was done on a sample of blood. These receptors were taken from a girl between 5 and 17 years old with multiple sclerosis.

This clonotype has ten or more counts. The rearrangement joins TRBV9 to TRBJ2-3, with 12 positions matching TRBD2. Germline values: CDR1 SGDLS, CDR2 YYNGEE. J lost 6 bases, V lost 0 bases, and 11 bases had no gene match. The CDR3 covers 18 residues. The CDR3 DNA sequence: TGTGCCAGCAGCGTAGCTCCCGGACTAGCGGGGAACGACGATACGCAGTATTTT. This translates into CASSVAPGLAGNDDTQYF.

The chain links TRBV5-1 to TRBJ2-7; tentatively, D is TRBD1 (6 bases). V dropped 5 bases and J dropped 2 bases, with 14 bases sitting between them. The germline V gene encodes CDR1 SGHRS and CDR2 YFSETQ. This CDR3 region has 14 residues. The CDR3 region is CASSSQGRTYEQYF. The CDR3 DNA reads as TGCGCCAGCAGTTCGCAGGGGCGAACCTACGAGCAGTACTTC.

CDR3 nucleotide sequence: TGTGCCAGCAGCCTAAGGGCTCAGGGACAGAAAGAGACCCAGTACTTC. It specifies CASSLRAQGQKETQYF. The J gene is TRBJ2-5, the V gene TRBV7-3; TRBD1 aligns across 7 bases. This CDR3 has 16 residues. V was clipped by 5 bases and J by 3 bases; unmatched bases: 12. The germline gives CDR1 SGHTA, CDR2 FQGTGA.